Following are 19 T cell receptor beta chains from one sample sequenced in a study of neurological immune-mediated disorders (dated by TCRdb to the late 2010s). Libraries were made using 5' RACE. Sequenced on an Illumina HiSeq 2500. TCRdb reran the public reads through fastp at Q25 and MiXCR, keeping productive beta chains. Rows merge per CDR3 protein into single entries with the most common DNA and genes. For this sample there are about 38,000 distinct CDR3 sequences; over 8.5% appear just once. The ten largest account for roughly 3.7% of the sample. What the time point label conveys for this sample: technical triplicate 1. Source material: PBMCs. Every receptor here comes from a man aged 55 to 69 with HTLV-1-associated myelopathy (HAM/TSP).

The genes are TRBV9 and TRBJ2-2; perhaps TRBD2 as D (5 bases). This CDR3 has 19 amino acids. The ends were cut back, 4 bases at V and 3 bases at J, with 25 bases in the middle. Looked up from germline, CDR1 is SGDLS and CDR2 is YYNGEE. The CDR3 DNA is TGTGCCAGCAGCATAAGGCAGGAGGCCCCCGAGAAGGACACCGGGGAGCTGTTTTTT. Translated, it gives CASSIRQEAPEKDTGELFF.

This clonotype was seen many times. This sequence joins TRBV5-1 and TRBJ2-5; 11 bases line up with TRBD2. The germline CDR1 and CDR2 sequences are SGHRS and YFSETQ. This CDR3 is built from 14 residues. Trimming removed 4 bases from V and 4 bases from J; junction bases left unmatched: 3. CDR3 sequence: CASSPSGRTETQYF. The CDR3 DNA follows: TGCGCCAGCAGCCCTAGCGGGAGGACAGAGACCCAGTACTTC.

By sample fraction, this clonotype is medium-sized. Here the CDR3 DNA reads TGTGCCAGCAGCGAAACAGGGTCAACAGATACGCAGTATTTT. As protein: CASSETGSTDTQYF. The genes are TRBV5-6 and TRBJ2-3; maybe TRBD1 (6 bases). The CDR3 length is 14 residues. With 4 bases removed from V and 3 bases from J, the gap between germline ends came to 12 bases. Germline V gene lookup returns CDR1 SGHDT and CDR2 YYEEEE.

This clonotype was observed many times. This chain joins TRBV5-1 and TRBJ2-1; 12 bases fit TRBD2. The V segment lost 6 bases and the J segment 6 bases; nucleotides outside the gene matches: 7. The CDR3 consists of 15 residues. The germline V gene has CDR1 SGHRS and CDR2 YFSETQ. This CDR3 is CASTLAGGPSNEQFF. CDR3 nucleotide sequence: TGCGCCAGCACACTAGCGGGAGGCCCATCCAATGAGCAGTTCTTC.

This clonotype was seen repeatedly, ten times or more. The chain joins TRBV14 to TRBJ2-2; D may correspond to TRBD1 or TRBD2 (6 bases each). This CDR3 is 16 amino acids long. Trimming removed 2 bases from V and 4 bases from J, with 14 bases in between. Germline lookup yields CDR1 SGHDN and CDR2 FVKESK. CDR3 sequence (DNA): TGTGCCAGCAGCCAAATGACGGGGGCAATCACCGGGGAGCTGTTTTTT. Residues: CASSQMTGAITGELFF. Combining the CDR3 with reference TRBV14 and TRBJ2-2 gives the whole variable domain EAGVTQFPSHSVIEKGQTVTLRCDPISGHDNLYWYRRVMGKEIKFLLHFVKESKQDESGMPNNRFLAERTGGTYSTLKVQPAELEDSGVYFCASSQMTGAITGELFFGEGSRLTVL.

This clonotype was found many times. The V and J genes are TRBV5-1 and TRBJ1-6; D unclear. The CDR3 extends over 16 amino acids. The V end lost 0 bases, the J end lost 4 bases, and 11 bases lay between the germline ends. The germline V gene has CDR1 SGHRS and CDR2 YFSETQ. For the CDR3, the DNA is TGCGCCAGCAGCTTGGAGGCTGTTGGTTATAATTCACCCCTCCACTTT. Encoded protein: CASSLEAVGYNSPLHF.

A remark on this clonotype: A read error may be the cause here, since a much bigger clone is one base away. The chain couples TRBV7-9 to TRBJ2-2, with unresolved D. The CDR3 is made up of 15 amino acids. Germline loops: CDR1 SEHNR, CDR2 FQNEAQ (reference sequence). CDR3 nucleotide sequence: TGTGCCAGCAGCCCACGGGCGTTAAACACCTGGGAGCTGTTTTTT. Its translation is CASSPRALNTWELFF.

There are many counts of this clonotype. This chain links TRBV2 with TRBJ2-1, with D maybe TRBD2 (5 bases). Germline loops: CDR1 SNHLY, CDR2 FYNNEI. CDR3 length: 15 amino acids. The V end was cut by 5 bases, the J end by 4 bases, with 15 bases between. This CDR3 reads CASSPTGVGYNEQFF. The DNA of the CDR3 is TGTGCCAGCAGTCCCACCGGGGTGGGTTACAATGAGCAGTTCTTC.

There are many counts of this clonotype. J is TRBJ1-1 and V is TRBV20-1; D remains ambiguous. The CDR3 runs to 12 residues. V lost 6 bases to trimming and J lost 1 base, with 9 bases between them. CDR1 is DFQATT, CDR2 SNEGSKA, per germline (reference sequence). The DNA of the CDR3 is TGCAGTGCCCCTCATCAGAACACTGAAGCTTTCTTT. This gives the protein CSAPHQNTEAFF.

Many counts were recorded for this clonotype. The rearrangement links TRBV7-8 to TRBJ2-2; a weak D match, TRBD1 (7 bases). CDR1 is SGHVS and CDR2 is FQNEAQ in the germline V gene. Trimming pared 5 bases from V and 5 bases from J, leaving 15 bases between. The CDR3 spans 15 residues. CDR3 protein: CASSLRDSRTGELFF. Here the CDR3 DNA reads TGTGCCAGCAGCCTGCGGGACAGCCGGACCGGGGAGCTGTTTTTT.

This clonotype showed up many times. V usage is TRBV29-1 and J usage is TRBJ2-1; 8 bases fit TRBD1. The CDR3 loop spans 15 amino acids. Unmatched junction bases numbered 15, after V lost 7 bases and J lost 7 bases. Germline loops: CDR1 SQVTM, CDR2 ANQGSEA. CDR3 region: CSASRGQGAVNEQFF. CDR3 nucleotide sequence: TGCAGCGCCTCCCGCGGGCAGGGGGCAGTGAATGAGCAGTTCTTC.

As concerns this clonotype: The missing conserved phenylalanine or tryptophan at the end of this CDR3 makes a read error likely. The CDR3 nucleotides read TGCAATGCTAGAGATGGCGGGAGGGCTGGTGAGCAGTTCTTA. As protein: CNARDGGRAGEQFL. This chain connects TRBV20-1 to TRBJ2-1, with 9 bases lining up with TRBD2. The germline V gene encodes CDR1 DFQATT and CDR2 SNEGSKA (reference sequence). The CDR3 contains 14 residues.

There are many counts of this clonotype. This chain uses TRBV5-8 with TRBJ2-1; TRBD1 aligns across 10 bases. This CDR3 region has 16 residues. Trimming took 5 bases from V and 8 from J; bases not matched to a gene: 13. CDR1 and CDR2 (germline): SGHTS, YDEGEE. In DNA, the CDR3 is TGTGCCAGCAGACGACGACAGGGGGCCAGGGCTGATGAGCAGTTCTTC. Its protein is CASRRRQGARADEQFF.

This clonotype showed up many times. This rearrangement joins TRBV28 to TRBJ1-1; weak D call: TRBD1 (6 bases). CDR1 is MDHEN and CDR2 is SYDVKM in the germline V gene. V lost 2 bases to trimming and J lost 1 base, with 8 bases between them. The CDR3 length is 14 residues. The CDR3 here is CASSLRGENTEAFF. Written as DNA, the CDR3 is TGTGCCAGCAGTTTAAGGGGGGAGAACACTGAAGCTTTCTTT.

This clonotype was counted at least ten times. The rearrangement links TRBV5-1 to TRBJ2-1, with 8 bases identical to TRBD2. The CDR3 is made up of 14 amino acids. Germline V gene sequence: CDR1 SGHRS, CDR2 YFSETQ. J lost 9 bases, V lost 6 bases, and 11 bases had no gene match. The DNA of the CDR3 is TGCGCCAGCATCTCAGCGGGAGCAGCTGGTGAGCAGTTCTTC. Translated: CASISAGAAGEQFF.

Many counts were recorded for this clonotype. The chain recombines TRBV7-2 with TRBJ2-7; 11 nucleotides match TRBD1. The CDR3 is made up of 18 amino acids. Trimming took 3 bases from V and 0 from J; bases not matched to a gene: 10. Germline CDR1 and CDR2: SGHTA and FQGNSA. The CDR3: CASSLCRTGGSSSYEQYF. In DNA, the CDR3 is TGTGCCAGCAGCTTGTGTAGGACAGGGGGCTCCAGCTCCTACGAGCAGTACTTC.

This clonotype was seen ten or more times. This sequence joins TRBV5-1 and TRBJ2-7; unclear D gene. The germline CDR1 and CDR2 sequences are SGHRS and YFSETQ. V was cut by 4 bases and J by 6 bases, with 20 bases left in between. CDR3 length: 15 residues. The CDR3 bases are TGCGCCAGCAGCGACGAACGTATAAAGTCGGGCGAGCAGTACTTC. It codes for CASSDERIKSGEQYF.

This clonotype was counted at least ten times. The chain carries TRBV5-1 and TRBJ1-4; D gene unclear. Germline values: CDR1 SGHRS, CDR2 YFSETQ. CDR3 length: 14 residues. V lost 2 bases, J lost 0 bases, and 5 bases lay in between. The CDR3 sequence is CASSLTATNEKLFF. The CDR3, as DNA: TGCGCCAGCAGCTTAACTGCAACTAATGAAAAACTGTTTTTT.

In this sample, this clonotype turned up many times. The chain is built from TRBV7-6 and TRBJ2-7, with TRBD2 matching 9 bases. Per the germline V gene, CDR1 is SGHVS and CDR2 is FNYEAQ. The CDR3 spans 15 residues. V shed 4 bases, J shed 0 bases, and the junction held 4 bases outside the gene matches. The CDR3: CASSSLAGVSYEQYF. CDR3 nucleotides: TGTGCCAGCAGCTCATTAGCGGGAGTCTCCTACGAGCAGTACTTC.